This TCR beta chain is drawn from a study of cytomegalovirus exposure and HLA in healthy donors. The PCR employed 60 Vbeta primers together with 13 Jbeta primers. The data were produced by immunoSEQ multiplex PCR, yet TCRdb's version contains in-frame clones alone and is incomplete. The table lists under 200,000 clones, over 65% of them singletons, with about 2.6% in the top ten. Germline V lookup: CDR1 SGHDN, CDR2 FVKESK. CDR3 length: 13 amino acids. The V gene lost 3 bases and the J gene lost 4 bases, with 9 bases spanning the gap. The table lists this clone with a few counts. The chain joins TRBV14 to TRBJ1-1; unclear D gene. The sample comprised PBMCs. This receptor was obtained from a woman aged 50 to 65 in good health and CMV-seropositive. CDR3 region: CASSQSGLTEAFF. The CDR3 coding sequence is TGTGCCAGCAGCCAGAGTGGGCTCACTGAAGCTTTCTTT.